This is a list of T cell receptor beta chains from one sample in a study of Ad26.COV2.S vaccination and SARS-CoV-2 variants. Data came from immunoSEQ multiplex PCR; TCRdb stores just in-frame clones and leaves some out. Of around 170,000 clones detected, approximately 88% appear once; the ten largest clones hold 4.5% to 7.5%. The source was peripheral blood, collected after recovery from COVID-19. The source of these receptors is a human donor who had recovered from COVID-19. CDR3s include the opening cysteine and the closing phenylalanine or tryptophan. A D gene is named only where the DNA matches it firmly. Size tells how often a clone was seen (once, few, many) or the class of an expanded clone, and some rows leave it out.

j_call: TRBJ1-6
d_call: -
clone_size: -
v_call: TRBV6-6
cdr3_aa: CASSPQSGNSPLHF
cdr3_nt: TGTGCCAGCAGTCCACAGAGCGGTAATTCACCCCTCCACTTT

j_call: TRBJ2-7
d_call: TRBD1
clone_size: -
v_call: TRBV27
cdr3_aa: CASSGGQQPTYEQYF
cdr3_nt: TGTGCCAGCAGTGGGGGACAGCAGCCTACCTACGAGCAGTACTTC

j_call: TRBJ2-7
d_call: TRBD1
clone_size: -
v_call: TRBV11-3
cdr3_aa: CASSLDPGQGRYEQYF
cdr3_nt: TGTGCCAGCAGCTTAGACCCGGGACAGGGTCGGTACGAGCAGTACTTC

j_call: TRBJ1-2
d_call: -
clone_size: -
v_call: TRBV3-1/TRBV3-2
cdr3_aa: CASSLRGDYGYTF
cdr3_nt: TGTGCCAGCAGCCTTAGGGGCGACTATGGCTACACCTTC

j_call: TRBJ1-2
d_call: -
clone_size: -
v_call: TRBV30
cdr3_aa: CAWMFIGGQAPFIDYGYTF
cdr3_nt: TGTGCCTGGATGTTTATCGGGGGGCAGGCCCCGTTTATTGACTATGGCTACACCTTC

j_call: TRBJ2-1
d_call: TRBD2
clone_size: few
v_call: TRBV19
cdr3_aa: CASRAGVHSYNEQFF
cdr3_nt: TGTGCCAGTAGGGCGGGGGTACACTCCTACAATGAGCAGTTCTTC

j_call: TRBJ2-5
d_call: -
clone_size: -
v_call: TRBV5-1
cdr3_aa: CASSLRGMGETQYF
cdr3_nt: TGCGCCAGCAGCTTGAGGGGGATGGGAGAGACCCAGTACTTC

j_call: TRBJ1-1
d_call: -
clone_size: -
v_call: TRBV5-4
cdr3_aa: CASSLGGPNTEAFF
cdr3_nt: TGTGCCAGCAGCTTGGGGGGACCGAACACTGAAGCTTTCTTT

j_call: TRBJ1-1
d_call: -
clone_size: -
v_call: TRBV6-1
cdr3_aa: CASSEASTEAFF
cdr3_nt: TGTGCCAGCAGTGAAGCCAGCACAGAAGCTTTCTTT

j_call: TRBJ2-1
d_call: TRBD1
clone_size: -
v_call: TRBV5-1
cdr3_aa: CASSLPDRYNEQFF
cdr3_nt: TGCGCCAGCAGCTTGCCGGACAGGTACAATGAGCAGTTCTTC

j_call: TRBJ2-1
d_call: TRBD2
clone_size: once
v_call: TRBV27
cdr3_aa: CASAPGLGRQFF
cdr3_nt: TGTGCCAGCGCTCCGGGACTAGGTCGACAGTTCTTC

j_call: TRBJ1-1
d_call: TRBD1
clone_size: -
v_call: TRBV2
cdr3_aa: CASRDRGLLSLVNTEAFF
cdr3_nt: TGTGCCAGCCGGGACAGGGGGCTTCTTAGTTTAGTCAACACTGAAGCTTTCTTT

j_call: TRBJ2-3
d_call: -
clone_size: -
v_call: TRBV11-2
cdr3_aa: CASSLDAPEFTDTQYF
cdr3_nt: TGTGCCAGCAGCTTAGATGCCCCAGAATTCACAGATACGCAGTATTTT

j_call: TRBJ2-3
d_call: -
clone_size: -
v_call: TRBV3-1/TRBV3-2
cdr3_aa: CASSPRGAGRTDTQYF
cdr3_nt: TGTGCCAGCAGCCCGAGGGGGGCGGGGCGCACAGATACGCAGTATTTT

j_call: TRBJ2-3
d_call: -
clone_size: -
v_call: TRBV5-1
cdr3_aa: CANPLRGDTQYF
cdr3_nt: TGCGCCAACCCACTCCGGGGAGATACGCAGTATTTT

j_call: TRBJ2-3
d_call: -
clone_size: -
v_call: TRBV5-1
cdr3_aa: CASSPSSGFTDTQYF
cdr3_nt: TGCGCCAGCAGCCCCTCCAGCGGCTTCACAGATACGCAGTATTTT

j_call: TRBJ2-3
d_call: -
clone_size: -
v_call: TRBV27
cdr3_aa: CASSFYGTDTQYF
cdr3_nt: TGTGCCAGCAGTTTTTATGGGACGGATACGCAGTATTTT

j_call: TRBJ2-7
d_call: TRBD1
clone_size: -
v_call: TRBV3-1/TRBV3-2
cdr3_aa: CASSQGADRVLRVYEQYF
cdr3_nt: TGTGCCAGCAGCCAAGGTGCGGACAGGGTGCTTAGGGTCTACGAGCAGTACTTC

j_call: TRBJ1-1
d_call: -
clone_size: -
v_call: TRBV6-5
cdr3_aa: CASSWNGNTEAFF
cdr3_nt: TGTGCCAGCAGTTGGAATGGGAACACTGAAGCTTTCTTT

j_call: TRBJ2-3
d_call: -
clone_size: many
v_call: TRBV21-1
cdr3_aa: CASSKLGLTLTDTQYF
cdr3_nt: TGTGCCAGCAGCAAACTGGGACTAACCCTCACAGATACGCAGTATTTT

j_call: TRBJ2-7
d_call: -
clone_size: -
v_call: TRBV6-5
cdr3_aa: CASSSISDSDEQYF
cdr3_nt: TGTGCCAGCAGTAGTATCTCGGACAGCGACGAGCAGTACTTC

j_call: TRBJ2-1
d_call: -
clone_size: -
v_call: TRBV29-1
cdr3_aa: CSVSGGSYNEQFF
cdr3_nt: TGCAGCGTTTCAGGGGGGTCCTACAATGAGCAGTTCTTC

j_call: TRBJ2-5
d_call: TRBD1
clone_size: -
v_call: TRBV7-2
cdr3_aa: CASSLERDRAETQYF
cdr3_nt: TGTGCCAGCAGCTTAGAACGGGACAGGGCAGAGACCCAGTACTTC

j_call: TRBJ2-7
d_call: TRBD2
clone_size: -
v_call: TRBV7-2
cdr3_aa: CASSFGGSVLEQYF
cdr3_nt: TGTGCCAGCAGCTTCGGCGGGAGCGTACTCGAGCAGTACTTC

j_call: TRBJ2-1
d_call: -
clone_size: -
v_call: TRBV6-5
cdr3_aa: CAISPGPSNEQFF
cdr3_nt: TGTGCCATCTCCCCCGGACCCAGCAATGAGCAGTTCTTC

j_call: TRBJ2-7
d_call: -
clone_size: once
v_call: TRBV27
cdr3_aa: CASSFGKDLEQYF
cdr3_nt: TGTGCCAGCAGTTTCGGAAAGGACCTCGAGCAGTACTTC

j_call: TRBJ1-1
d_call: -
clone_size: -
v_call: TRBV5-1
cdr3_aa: CASSLLPSRGGTEAFF
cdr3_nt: TGCGCCAGCAGCTTGTTACCCTCGAGGGGCGGCACTGAAGCTTTCTTT

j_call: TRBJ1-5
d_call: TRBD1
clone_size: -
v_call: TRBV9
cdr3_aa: CASSTGTGQPQHF
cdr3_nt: TGTGCCAGCAGCACTGGGACAGGCCAGCCCCAGCATTTT

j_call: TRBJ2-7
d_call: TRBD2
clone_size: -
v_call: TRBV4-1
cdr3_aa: CASSQEPQLAGASYEQYF
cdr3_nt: TGCGCCAGCAGCCAAGAACCCCAACTAGCGGGGGCTTCCTACGAGCAGTACTTC

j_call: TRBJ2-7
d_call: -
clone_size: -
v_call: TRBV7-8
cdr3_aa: CASSLGDLGEQYF
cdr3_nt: TGTGCCAGCAGCTTAGGGGATTTAGGCGAGCAGTACTTC

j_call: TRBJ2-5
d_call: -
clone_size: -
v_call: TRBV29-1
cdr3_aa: CSVEDEQPPETQYF
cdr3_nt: TGCAGCGTTGAAGACGAGCAGCCGCCAGAGACCCAGTACTTC

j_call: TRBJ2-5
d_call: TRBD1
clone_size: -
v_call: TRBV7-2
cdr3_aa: CASSPGQGQTQYF
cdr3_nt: TGTGCCAGCAGCCCGGGACAGGGTCAGACCCAGTACTTC

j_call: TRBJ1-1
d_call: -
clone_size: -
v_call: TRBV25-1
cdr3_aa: CASSEGGALNTEAFF
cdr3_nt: TGTGCCAGCAGTGAAGGGGGGGCATTGAACACTGAAGCTTTCTTT

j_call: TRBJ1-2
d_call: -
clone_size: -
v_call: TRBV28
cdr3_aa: CASSWGASGYTF
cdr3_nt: TGTGCCAGCAGTTGGGGGGCCTCTGGCTACACCTTC